Below, 23 T cell receptor beta chains from the same sample are listed, as sequenced in a study of STAT5B mutations in CD4+ large granular lymphocyte leukemia. The data were produced by immunoSEQ multiplex PCR, yet TCRdb's version contains in-frame clones alone and is incomplete. The table includes under 40,000 clones, 65% to 80% detected once. Source material: CD4+ T cells from blood buffy coats. These receptors were taken from a human donor in good health.

The gene calls are TRBV2 and TRBJ2-3; the match to TRBD1 covers 9 bases. CDR3 size: 15 residues. The germline gives CDR1 SNHLY, CDR2 FYNNEI. Germline trimming cut 3 bases from V and 2 bases from J; bases unmatched to any gene: 3. The CDR3, as DNA: TGTGCCAGCAGTGATGACAGGGGGAACACAGATACGCAGTATTTT. Translation: CASSDDRGNTDTQYF.

The chain uses TRBV30 and TRBJ1-2, with 11 bases aligning to TRBD1. Germline CDR1 is GTSNPN and CDR2 is SVGIG (reference sequence). This CDR3 region has 15 residues. The J segment lost 4 bases and the V segment lost 3 bases, leaving 7 bases of the junction unmatched. The CDR3: CAWREGTGGGYGYTF. The CDR3 nucleotides are TGTGCCTGGAGGGAAGGGACAGGGGGAGGCTATGGCTACACCTTC.

This sequence joins TRBV6-6 and TRBJ2-7, with 12 bases aligning to TRBD1. The ends lost 6 bases at V and 12 bases at J; junction bases unmatched: 9. The CDR3 loop spans 13 amino acids. CDR1 is MNHNY and CDR2 is SVGAGI in the germline V gene (reference sequence). CDR3 coding DNA: TGTGCCAGCAGGCGGGGACAGGGGGCGAAGTTGTACTTC. Amino acid sequence: CASRRGQGAKLYF.

The chain is built from TRBV4-1 and TRBJ2-2; D gene ambiguous. The germline CDR1 and CDR2 sequences are MGHRA and YSYEKL. The V end was cut by 0 bases, the J end by 8 bases, with 7 bases between. CDR3 size: 13 residues. The CDR3: CASSQDRTGELFF. CDR3 in DNA: TGCGCCAGCAGCCAAGATAGGACGGGGGAGCTGTTTTTT.

Concerning this clone: Other nucleotide sequences from this sample produce the same CDR3. The rearrangement joins TRBV2 to TRBJ1-5; no reliable D call. Germline loops: CDR1 SNHLY, CDR2 FYNNEI. Trimming removed 3 bases from V and 1 base from J, with 7 bases in between. The CDR3 is 14 residues long. This chain's CDR3 is CASSDGRSNQPQHF. As DNA, the CDR3 is TGTGCCAGCAGTGACGGGAGAAGCAATCAGCCCCAGCATTTT.

This clone was observed a single time. This chain connects TRBV6-1 to TRBJ1-5, with TRBD1 matching over 7 bases. V lost 6 bases and J lost 1; bases outside the gene matches: 6. The V gene's germline CDR1 is MNHNS and CDR2 SASEGT. This CDR3 has 15 residues. Here the CDR3 DNA reads TGTGCCAGCAGCGAAAGGGGGCGAAGCAATCAGCCCCAGCATTTT. This codes for CASSERGRSNQPQHF.

The chain employs TRBV6-1 and TRBJ2-5; D assignment may be TRBD1 or TRBD2 (5 bases each). The V end was cut by 0 bases, the J end by 5 bases, with 16 bases between. Germline assignment: CDR1 MNHNS and CDR2 SASEGT. The CDR3 sequence is 16 residues long. The CDR3 region is CASSEALGRASETQYF. CDR3 in DNA: TGTGCCAGCAGTGAAGCGCTGGGCAGGGCTAGCGAGACCCAGTACTTC.

This chain joins TRBV5-1 and TRBJ2-7; no reliable D call. Looked up from germline, CDR1 is SGHRS and CDR2 is YFSETQ. The germline V and J ends were trimmed by 1 base and 2 bases, with 10 bases remaining between them. The CDR3 covers 14 residues. The CDR3 sequence is CASSLRVPPYEQYF. In DNA form, the CDR3 reads TGCGCCAGCAGCTTGCGGGTTCCCCCCTACGAGCAGTACTTC. The variable domain in full, with the rest retrieved from reference TRBV5-1 and TRBJ2-7, is KAGVTQTPRYLIKTRGQQVTLSCSPISGHRSVSWYQQTPGQGLQFLFEYFSETQRNKGNFPGRFSGRQFSNSRSEMNVSTLELGDSALYLCASSLRVPPYEQYFGPGTRLTVT.

The chain joins TRBV6-6 to TRBJ2-5; possible D gene TRBD2, 6 bases. The CDR3 spans 14 residues. Germline V gene lookup returns CDR1 MNHNY and CDR2 SVGAGI (reference sequence). Trimming left V 0 bases short and J 5 bases short, with 10 bases between. CDR3 loop: CASSYSGRRETQYF. Here the CDR3 DNA reads TGTGCCAGCAGTTACTCCGGGAGAAGGGAGACCCAGTACTTC.

CDR3 amino acids: CASSPSGTGGNSPLHF. Here the CDR3 DNA reads TGTGCCAGCTCACCCTCCGGGACAGGCGGCAATTCACCCCTCCACTTT. The genes are TRBV18 and TRBJ1-6; 8 bases agree with TRBD1. CDR3 size: 16 residues. Germline lookup yields CDR1 KGHSH and CDR2 LQKENI. After removal of 3 bases from V and 7 bases from J, the junction contained 8 bases not matched to a gene.

This clone came up once. This chain links TRBV11-2 with TRBJ1-1; possibly TRBD1 for D (5 bases). CDR3 length equals 13 residues. Trimming removed 4 bases from V and 5 bases from J, with 11 bases in between. Germline loops: CDR1 SGHAT, CDR2 FQNNGV. CDR3 protein: CASSSGTRTEAFF. Here the CDR3 DNA reads TGTGCCAGCAGCTCCGGGACGAGGACTGAAGCTTTCTTT. Drawing the rest from reference TRBV11-2 and TRBJ1-1, the complete variable domain is EAGVAQSPRYKIIEKRQSVAFWCNPISGHATLYWYQQILGQGPKLLIQFQNNGVVDDSQLPKDRFSAERLKGVDSTLKIQPAKLEDSAVYLCASSSGTRTEAFFGQGTRLTVV.

This clone is a singleton in its sample. The J gene is TRBJ1-1, the V gene TRBV6-4; 9 positions match TRBD1. CDR3 length equals 13 residues. V shed 6 bases and J 7 bases; nucleotides not matched to a gene: 6. In germline, CDR1 is MRHNA, CDR2 SNTAGT. The CDR3 DNA follows: TGTGCCAGCAGCGTTCGACAGGGGGGTGAAGCTTTCTTT. Amino acids: CASSVRQGGEAFF.

The chain couples TRBV7-2 to TRBJ2-3; D might be TRBD1 (5 bases). The ends were cut back, 8 bases at V and 10 bases at J, with 16 bases in the middle. CDR3 length: 12 residues. CDR1 and CDR2 from the germline V gene are SGHTA and FQGNSA. The CDR3: CASLGAPWPQYF. For the CDR3, the DNA is TGTGCCAGCCTAGGGGCCCCTTGGCCGCAGTATTTT.

J is TRBJ2-5 and V is TRBV5-1; D is tentatively TRBD1 or TRBD2 (5 bases each). V dropped 5 bases and J dropped 5 bases, with 7 bases sitting between them. The CDR3 covers 11 residues. CDR1 and CDR2 from the germline V gene are SGHRS and YFSETQ. In DNA, the CDR3 is TGCGCCAGCAGGTGGGGGGAGACCCAGTACTTC. Its protein is CASRWGETQYF.

This clone has more than one count but fewer than ten. The chain recombines TRBV28 with TRBJ2-5; D gene unclear. V was shortened by 5 bases and J by 6 bases, with 13 bases between the two germline ends. CDR1 is MDHEN and CDR2 is SYDVKM in the germline V gene. The CDR3 contains 13 residues. The CDR3 here is CASSADISQTQYF. CDR3 DNA sequence: TGTGCCAGCAGTGCCGATATATCTCAGACCCAGTACTTC. The full variable domain, completed using reference TRBV28 and TRBJ2-5, is DVKVTQSSRYLVKRTGEKVFLECVQDMDHENMFWYRQDPGLGLRLIYFSYDVKMKEKGDIPEGYSVSREKKERFSLILESASTNQTSMYLCASSADISQTQYFGPGTRLLVL.

V usage is TRBV30 and J usage is TRBJ2-7, with 7 bases identical to TRBD1. Germline V CDR1 and CDR2: GTSNPN, SVGIG (reference sequence). The CDR3 sequence is 13 residues long. V lost 5 bases to trimming and J lost 3 bases; unmatched junction nucleotides: 7. CDR3 coding DNA: TGTGCCTGGGACGGAAACAGGGGCTACGAGCAGTACTTC. Amino acid sequence: CAWDGNRGYEQYF.

This chain links TRBV18 with TRBJ1-1; 7 bases are a match to TRBD1. This CDR3 region has 14 residues. The germline CDR1 and CDR2 sequences are KGHSH and LQKENI. The V segment lost 5 bases and the J segment 6 bases; nucleotides outside the gene matches: 9. The CDR3 nucleotides are TGTGCCAGCTCAGAAGGGGGCGCGAAGGCTGAAGCTTTCTTT. Its translation is CASSEGGAKAEAFF.

The rearrangement links TRBV9 to TRBJ1-2, with D unclear. The germline gives CDR1 SGDLS, CDR2 YYNGEE. Trimming stripped 0 bases from V and 4 bases from J, with 13 bases between. The CDR3 totals 15 residues. The CDR3 protein is CASSVGNRPLYGYTF. CDR3 DNA sequence: TGTGCCAGCAGCGTAGGTAACAGACCCCTCTATGGCTACACCTTC.

The chain links TRBV10-3 to TRBJ2-3, with D possibly called TRBD1 or TRBD2 (5 bases each). V lost 8 bases to trimming and J lost 5 bases, with 17 bases between them. CDR1 is ENHRY and CDR2 is SYGVKD in the germline V gene. The CDR3 runs 14 residues. As DNA, the CDR3 is TGTGCCATCTCGGCTAGCCCAAGGGGAGATACGCAGTATTTT. Protein sequence: CAISASPRGDTQYF.

In this sample, this clone turned up a few times. The rearrangement uses TRBV28 and TRBJ2-1, with 14 bases aligning to TRBD2. The CDR3 length is 16 residues. After removal of 7 bases from V and 10 bases from J, the junction contained 12 bases not matched to a gene. Germline V CDR1 and CDR2: MDHEN, SYDVKM. The CDR3 DNA follows: TGTGCCAGCACTAACGCCGGGACTAGCGGGAGCGTCGAGCAGTTCTTC. This encodes CASTNAGTSGSVEQFF.

The V and J genes are TRBV27 and TRBJ1-5; perhaps TRBD1 as D (6 bases). CDR1 is MNHEY and CDR2 is SMNVEV in the germline V gene (reference sequence). The CDR3 contains 14 residues. Trimming removed 7 bases from V and 7 bases from J, with 17 bases in between. The CDR3 region has the DNA TGTGCCAGCAACCCCCTAGGGGGTGAGCAGCCCCAGCATTTT. Translating it yields CASNPLGGEQPQHF.

This clone was seen only a few times. This rearrangement joins TRBV2 to TRBJ1-5; TRBD1 is a possible D gene (5 bases). CDR1 and CDR2 (germline): SNHLY, FYNNEI. This CDR3 comprises 16 residues. Trimming took 2 bases from V and 2 from J, leaving 13 bases between them. The CDR3 protein is CASSEQGWGGNQPQHF. In DNA, the CDR3 is TGTGCCAGCAGTGAACAGGGTTGGGGAGGCAATCAGCCCCAGCATTTT.

The V and J genes are TRBV6-5 and TRBJ2-1; 8 bases align to TRBD2. V shed 7 bases and J 1 base; nucleotides not matched to a gene: 6. This CDR3 is built from 15 residues. Germline V CDR1 and CDR2: MNHEY, SVGAGI. In DNA form, the CDR3 reads TGTGCCAGCACCCATAGCGGGATTTCCTACAATGAGCAGTTCTTC. This sequence encodes CASTHSGISYNEQFF.